This T cell receptor (beta chain) was found in a study of cytomegalovirus exposure and HLA in healthy donors. Comments on this clone: Its antigen is not known.

CDR3 length equals 13 residues. Trimming cost V 1 base and J 1 base, with 5 bases left between them. The germline gives CDR1 MNHEY, CDR2 SMNVEV (reference sequence). Study observations and caveats: An analysis done earlier found most TCR beta V segments productive about 87% or about 30% of the time. A link between a missense DCLRE1C variant and TCR beta V- and J-gene trimming emerged from a later analysis.

A multiplex PCR was run with 60 Vbeta primers and 13 Jbeta primers. Sequenced by immunoSEQ multiplex PCR; TCRdb stores in-frame clones only, minus some. The profile shows about 130,000 clones, around 80% of them singletons. This sequence was found in a woman aged 18 to 35 in good health and CMV-seropositive. The specimen was PBMCs. The rearrangement uses TRBV27 and TRBJ2-7; unclear D gene. CDR3 loop: CASSLFGSYEQYF. The CDR3 nucleotides read TGTGCCAGCAGTTTATTCGGGTCCTACGAGCAGTACTTC.